This TCR beta chain emerged from a study of blood T cell repertoires in COVID-19. Study-level background: From the United States, Italy and Spain came samples of acute and convalescent COVID-19. Sources were T cells, B-cell-depleted T cells, or PBMCs; the material itself was cDNA or gDNA.

Clones were sequenced by immunoSEQ multiplex PCR, and TCRdb holds only the in-frame ones, with some missing. The sample records 150,000 or so clones, about 82% being singletons. Germline loops: CDR1 LGHDT, CDR2 YNNKEL (reference sequence). The CDR3 covers 12 residues. Trimming pared 10 bases from V and 4 bases from J, leaving 13 bases between. The V call is TRBV3-1 (or the pseudogene TRBV3-2), the J call TRBJ1-2, with TRBD1 as a possible D gene (6 bases). The clonotype was recovered from a man aged 45-60 years with active or convalescent COVID-19. Sequences were obtained from peripheral blood. The CDR3 nucleotides read TGTGCCACCGGCATGGGGGCCTATGGCTACACCTTC. It codes for CATGMGAYGYTF.